This entry describes one T cell receptor (beta chain). V was cut by 1 base and J by 4 bases, with 11 bases left in between. Germline V CDR1 and CDR2: LNHDA, SQIVND (reference sequence). The CDR3 is 14 residues long. TCRdb itself ran the RT-PCR reads through MiXCR, one entry per CDR3 protein. The sample lists fewer than 500,000 distinct CDR3 sequences; roughly 16% were seen once. This sample was included in a study of patients and donors after allogeneic stem cell transplantation. Input material: blood, either unsorted or a sorted T cell fraction (not recorded which). The chain joins TRBV19 to TRBJ2-7, with TRBD1 as a possible D gene (5 bases). The clonotype comes from a human donor who was either an allogeneic HSCT recipient or a stem cell or donor lymphocyte infusion donor (not recorded which). It is not recorded whose cells these are; they may come from a transplant donor. CDR3 amino acids: CASSIGGVVYEQYF. As DNA, the CDR3 is TGTGCCAGTAGTATAGGGGGCGTGGTTTACGAGCAGTACTTC.